These T cell receptor beta chains were read from a single sample in a study of brain T cells in children with intractable seizures. TCRdb keeps only in-frame clones here, not all; method: immunoSEQ multiplex PCR. The sample lists 78,000 or so clones, around nine tenths seen once, with 24% in the top ten. Sample: peripheral blood, taken at surgery. These receptors were collected from a girl aged 2-10 years with Rasmussen encephalitis and intractable seizures. Each CDR3 is given with its conserved first and last residue. A D gene is named only where the DNA matches it firmly. A row's size may be missing; if present it is once, few, many or a size class.

TRBV4-2	18	TRBJ2-3	medium-sized	TRBD2	CASSQGRLAGGRTDTQYF	TGTGCCAGCAGCCAGGGTAGACTAGCGGGGGGCCGCACAGATACGCAGTATTTT
TRBV3-1/TRBV3-2	13	TRBJ2-5	once	-	CASRGTDEETQYF	TGTGCCAGCAGAGGAACAGACGAAGAGACCCAGTACTTC
TRBV30	12	TRBJ1-2	-	-	CAWDTSGDGYTF	TGTGCCTGGGATACATCAGGGGATGGCTACACCTTC
TRBV7-2	16	TRBJ1-6	-	-	CASSWTRTAINSPLHF	TGTGCCAGCAGCTGGACCAGGACAGCGATTAATTCACCCCTCCACTTT
TRBV5-1	15	TRBJ2-1	-	TRBD1	CASSPGTGSYNEQFF	TGCGCCAGCAGTCCCGGGACAGGCTCCTACAATGAGCAGTTCTTC
TRBV20-1	13	TRBJ1-1	-	-	CSASRGVVTEAFF	TGCAGTGCTAGTAGAGGGGTGGTCACTGAAGCTTTCTTT
TRBV7-9	14	TRBJ2-7	-	-	CASSPGTATYEQYF	TGTGCCAGCAGTCCCGGGACTGCCACCTACGAGCAGTACTTC
TRBV5-3	14	TRBJ1-4	-	-	CARSFEQGWEKLFF	TGTGCCAGAAGCTTCGAACAGGGTTGGGAAAAACTGTTTTTT
TRBV4-1	18	TRBJ1-1	-	-	CASSQLQGARRMNTEAFF	TGCGCCAGCAGCCAATTGCAGGGCGCGAGGAGGATGAACACTGAAGCTTTCTTT
TRBV2	14	TRBJ1-4	-	-	CASSRQPNNEKLFF	TGTGCCAGCAGCCGACAGCCGAATAATGAAAAACTGTTTTTT
TRBV2	18	TRBJ1-1	-	-	CASSEPGDSILMNTEAFF	TGTGCCAGCAGTGAACCGGGAGATTCGATCCTTATGAACACTGAAGCTTTCTTT
TRBV4-1	13	TRBJ1-1	-	-	CASSQESGGEAFF	TGCGCCAGCAGCCAAGAGTCTGGGGGTGAAGCTTTCTTT
TRBV7-2	14	TRBJ2-1	-	-	CASSLVASYNEQFF	TGTGCCAGCAGCTTGGTAGCGAGCTACAATGAGCAGTTCTTC